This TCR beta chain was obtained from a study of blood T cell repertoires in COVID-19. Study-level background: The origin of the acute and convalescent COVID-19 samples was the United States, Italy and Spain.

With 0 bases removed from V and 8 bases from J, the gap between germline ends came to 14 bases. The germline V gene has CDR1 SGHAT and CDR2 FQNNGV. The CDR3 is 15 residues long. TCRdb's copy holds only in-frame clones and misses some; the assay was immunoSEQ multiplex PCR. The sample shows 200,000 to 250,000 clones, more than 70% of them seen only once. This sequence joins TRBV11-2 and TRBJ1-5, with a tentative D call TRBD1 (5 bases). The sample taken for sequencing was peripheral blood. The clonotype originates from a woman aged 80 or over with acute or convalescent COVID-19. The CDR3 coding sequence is TGTGCCAGCAGCTTAGATCGCGGGGGTATGGAGCCCCAGCATTTT. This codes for CASSLDRGGMEPQHF. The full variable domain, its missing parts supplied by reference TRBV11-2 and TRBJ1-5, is EAGVAQSPRYKIIEKRQSVAFWCNPISGHATLYWYQQILGQGPKLLIQFQNNGVVDDSQLPKDRFSAERLKGVDSTLKIQPAKLEDSAVYLCASSLDRGGMEPQHFGDGTRLSIL.